This T cell receptor beta chain was identified during a study of control samples from healthy donors and cancer patients. The table came from immunoSEQ multiplex PCR; TCRdb's copy has only in-frame clones and leaves some out. The table shows about 250,000 clones, with about 80% occurring only once. Trimming took off 4 bases at V and 4 bases at J, with 13 bases between the two ends. The V gene's germline CDR1 is LGHDT and CDR2 YNNKEL (reference sequence). CDR3 size: 14 residues. The rearrangement joins TRBV3-1 (or the pseudogene TRBV3-2) to TRBJ2-5; weak D call: TRBD2 (7 bases). Specimen: PBMCs. This TCR derives from an older woman with lung cancer. The CDR3 loop reads CASSRRGGGETQYF. CDR3 DNA sequence: TGTGCCAGCAGCCGTCGAGGGGGGGGAGAGACCCAGTACTTC.